This T cell receptor beta chain was identified during a study of PD-L1 blockade in urothelial cancer. About the research overall: From 0 to 3 prior chemotherapy regimens had been given to the patients.

Study-wide results and caveats: Pretreatment clonality of the blood TCR repertoire below the median was predictive of superior survival.

Added to each PCR by spiking were synthetic TCR analog templates. Data came from immunoSEQ multiplex PCR; TCRdb stores just in-frame clones and leaves some out. This table has approximately 32,000 clones, roughly four fifths appearing once. Germline assignment: CDR1 ENHRY and CDR2 SYGVKD. With V trimmed by 0 bases and J by 8 bases, 8 bases remained unmatched. The CDR3 runs 15 residues. Patients in the study were battling locally advanced or metastatic urothelial carcinoma. Regarding this clone: As yet, its antigen is unknown.

This chain links TRBV10-3 with TRBJ2-3; 7 bases agree with TRBD2. The sample was PBMCs, taken around atezolizumab (anti-PD-L1) treatment. The clonotype comes from a man aged 65 to 85 with urothelial cancer. CDR3 sequence (DNA): TGTGCCATCAGTGAGTCGATAGGACTAGTGGCTACGCAGTATTTT. Protein product: CAISESIGLVATQYF.